These T cell receptor beta chains were read from a single sample in a study of blood T cells in healthy people across ages. TCRdb re-derived calls from the 5' RACE reads in MiXCR, one entry per CDR3 protein. The sample holds about 830,000 distinct CDR3 sequences, around 62% seen once. What was sequenced was blood. All receptors derive from a man aged 30 to 39 in good health. Each CDR3 is given with its conserved first and last residue. A D gene is named only where the DNA matches it firmly. Rows may omit the clone size; those that give it use once, few, many or a size class.

d_gene	v_gene	abundance	j_gene	CDR3aa	CDR3nt
TRBD2	TRBV7-2	many	TRBJ2-3	CASSLLADSSTDTQYF	TGTGCCAGCAGCTTACTAGCGGACTCTAGCACAGATACGCAGTATTTT
-	TRBV4-2	few	TRBJ2-7	CASSQEIAGPYEQYF	TGTGCCAGCAGCCAAGAGATCGCAGGGCCGTACGAGCAGTACTTC
-	TRBV4-3	-	TRBJ2-7	CASSHGRNSYEQYF	TGCGCCAGCAGCCACGGTCGAAACTCCTACGAGCAGTACTTC
TRBD2	TRBV7-2	-	TRBJ2-1	CASSSRGGGITGSYNEQFF	TGTGCCAGCAGCTCACGAGGCGGGGGAATAACCGGCTCCTACAATGAGCAGTTCTTC
-	TRBV29-1	-	TRBJ2-1	CSAEGATSPYNEQFF	TGCAGCGCTGAGGGTGCAACCAGCCCCTACAATGAGCAGTTCTTC
-	TRBV12-3/TRBV12-4	many	TRBJ2-5	CASRLQGMGETQYF	TGTGCCAGCCGCCTCCAGGGGATGGGAGAGACCCAGTACTTC
TRBD1	TRBV29-1	few	TRBJ2-7	CSVGSQQGTYEQYF	TGCAGCGTTGGAAGTCAACAGGGGACCTACGAGCAGTACTTC
-	TRBV7-2	-	TRBJ1-5	CASSPGQVTNQPQHF	TGTGCCAGCAGCCCGGGGCAGGTGACCAATCAGCCCCAGCATTTT
-	TRBV29-1	-	TRBJ1-2	CSVLQAWDGYTF	TGCAGCGTTCTCCAAGCCTGGGATGGCTACACCTTC
-	TRBV7-2	-	TRBJ1-2	CASSARDGAGYTF	TGTGCCAGCAGCGCCCGGGACGGGGCCGGCTACACCTTC
-	TRBV10-3	-	TRBJ2-1	CAISASTRFPGNEQFF	TGTGCCATCAGTGCCTCGACACGCTTCCCCGGCAATGAGCAGTTCTTC
TRBD1	TRBV7-9	-	TRBJ1-5	CASSLSRGYEGNQPQHF	TGTGCCAGCAGCTTAAGCAGGGGGTACGAAGGCAATCAGCCCCAGCATTTT
-	TRBV12-3/TRBV12-4	few	TRBJ2-5	CASSFMGTVQETQYF	TGTGCCAGCAGTTTCATGGGGACCGTGCAAGAGACCCAGTACTTC
-	TRBV6-6	-	TRBJ2-1	CATTGGAYNEQFF	TGTGCCACCACCGGGGGAGCCTACAATGAGCAGTTCTTC
-	TRBV9	-	TRBJ2-1	CASNPGEGTTDEQFF	TGTGCCAGCAACCCAGGCGAGGGGACGACGGATGAGCAGTTCTTC
-	TRBV25-1	few	TRBJ1-2	CASIGVPGPPPIGYTF	TGTGCCAGCATTGGGGTCCCGGGGCCTCCCCCAATCGGCTACACCTTC
TRBD1	TRBV29-1	few	TRBJ2-1	CSAGTGVAEQFF	TGCAGCGCCGGGACAGGGGTGGCTGAGCAGTTCTTC
TRBD1	TRBV9	few	TRBJ1-5	CASSPQGDSNQPQHF	TGTGCCAGCAGCCCACAGGGGGATAGCAATCAGCCCCAGCATTTT
-	TRBV20-1	once	TRBJ2-7	CSASRQDRYEQYF	TGCAGTGCTAGTCGACAGGACCGCTACGAGCAGTACTTC
-	TRBV7-2	many	TRBJ2-3	CASSADYISTDTQYF	TGTGCCAGCAGCGCTGACTATATAAGCACAGATACGCAGTATTTT
-	TRBV6-6	-	TRBJ1-5	CASSYKGQGNQPQHF	TGTGCCAGCAGTTACAAAGGGCAGGGAAATCAGCCCCAGCATTTT
TRBD2	TRBV11-3	-	TRBJ2-1	CASSPRGGLDNEQFF	TGTGCCAGCAGCCCGCGGGGGGGGCTAGACAATGAGCAGTTCTTC
TRBD1	TRBV20-1	many	TRBJ1-2	CSARAQGQGLYGYTF	TGCAGTGCTAGGGCACAAGGACAGGGACTCTATGGCTACACCTTC
-	TRBV5-1	-	TRBJ1-2	CASSGTGHGNYGYTF	TGCGCCAGCAGCGGCACGGGACATGGTAACTATGGCTACACCTTC
TRBD1	TRBV27	-	TRBJ2-5	CASSRQSPYRGQETQYF	TGTGCCAGCAGCCGTCAATCCCCTTACAGGGGACAAGAGACCCAGTACTTC
TRBD2	TRBV29-1	few	TRBJ2-1	CSVEDWRGEQFF	TGCAGCGTTGAAGACTGGCGGGGGGAGCAGTTCTTC
-	TRBV10-3	few	TRBJ2-5	CAISGQLQETQYF	TGTGCCATCAGTGGACAGCTTCAAGAGACCCAGTACTTC
-	TRBV20-1	-	TRBJ2-4	CSANGLGAKNIQYF	TGCAGTGCTAATGGACTCGGAGCCAAAAACATTCAGTACTTC
TRBD1	TRBV24-1	-	TRBJ2-7	CATSDRDRATYEQYF	TGTGCCACCAGTGACCGGGACAGGGCTACGTACGAGCAGTACTTC
TRBD2	TRBV7-3	-	TRBJ2-1	CASSLIPPGLGSLVSEQFF	TGTGCCAGCAGCTTAATACCTCCGGGACTAGGGTCCCTTGTGTCTGAGCAGTTCTTC
-	TRBV2	-	TRBJ2-1	CASSGARYNEQFF	TGTGCCAGCAGTGGGGCACGGTACAATGAGCAGTTCTTC
-	TRBV28	-	TRBJ1-5	CASTPRNGGWDQPQHF	TGTGCCAGCACACCACGGAACGGAGGGTGGGATCAGCCCCAGCATTTT
TRBD2	TRBV29-1	-	TRBJ2-7	CSVEVYRGGSYEQYF	TGCAGCGTTGAAGTCTATCGGGGGGGCTCCTACGAGCAGTACTTC
-	TRBV28	-	TRBJ2-7	CASMIGGVYEQYF	TGTGCCAGCATGATCGGCGGGGTCTACGAGCAGTACTTC
-	TRBV12-3/TRBV12-4	-	TRBJ1-2	CASRPLGQPKMYGYTF	TGTGCCAGCAGACCCCTAGGACAGCCGAAGATGTATGGCTACACCTTC
-	TRBV27	few	TRBJ2-5	CASSLSRTTSETQYF	TGTGCCAGCAGTTTATCGAGGACTACCTCAGAGACCCAGTACTTC
-	TRBV9	-	TRBJ1-2	CASSARSGNYGYTF	TGTGCCAGCAGCGCCCGGTCAGGGAACTATGGCTACACCTTC
-	TRBV7-3	-	TRBJ2-1	CASSPEAPSSYNEQFF	TGTGCCAGCAGTCCCGAAGCGCCTAGCTCCTACAATGAGCAGTTCTTC
TRBD1	TRBV6-2/TRBV6-3	few	TRBJ2-1	CASSPTGGYNEQFF	TGTGCCAGCAGTCCAACAGGGGGTTACAATGAGCAGTTCTTC
-	TRBV21-1	-	TRBJ2-1	CASTGDRGHRKQQFF	TGTGCCAGCACCGGGGACAGGGGGCATCGTAAGCAGCAGTTCTTC
TRBD2	TRBV6-5	-	TRBJ2-1	CASSYFPLPGLGFDEQFF	TGTGCCAGCAGTTACTTCCCCCTACCGGGACTAGGCTTCGATGAGCAGTTCTTC
TRBD1	TRBV20-1	-	TRBJ1-2	CSARGGTGYGYTF	TGCAGTGCTAGAGGGGGGACAGGCTATGGCTACACCTTC
-	TRBV7-2	-	TRBJ2-1	CASSLDFDGQFF	TGTGCCAGCAGCTTAGATTTTGATGGGCAGTTCTTC
-	TRBV20-1	few	TRBJ2-7	CSARDGQGSTLYEQYF	TGCAGTGCTAGAGATGGCCAGGGCTCCACTCTTTACGAGCAGTACTTC
TRBD2	TRBV4-3	few	TRBJ2-3	CASSQDTGLAPDTQYF	TGCGCCAGCAGCCAAGATACCGGACTAGCCCCAGATACGCAGTATTTT
-	TRBV29-1	-	TRBJ2-1	CSAQGPYNEQFF	TGCTCCGCGCAGGGGCCGTACAATGAGCAGTTCTTC
-	TRBV27	-	TRBJ2-3	CASSNTLEWRHRTDTQYF	TGTGCCAGCAGTAATACCCTAGAGTGGCGGCACCGCACAGATACGCAGTATTTT
-	TRBV28	once	TRBJ2-1	CASSYETSSYNEQFF	TGTGCCAGCAGTTATGAGACGAGCTCCTACAATGAGCAGTTCTTC
-	TRBV27	many	TRBJ2-7	CASSSRASYEQYF	TGTGCCAGCAGTTCCCGGGCCAGCTACGAGCAGTACTTC
-	TRBV6-2/TRBV6-3	once	TRBJ2-4	CASSSPRNIQYF	TGTGCCAGCAGTTCACCCCGAAACATTCAGTACTTC
-	TRBV10-3	few	TRBJ2-1	CAISESQGGQFF	TGTGCCATCAGTGAGTCACAGGGCGGGCAGTTCTTC
-	TRBV20-1	-	TRBJ1-4	CSARGGPARGEKLFF	TGCAGTGCTAGGGGGGGGCCTGCTAGAGGTGAAAAACTGTTTTTT